This T cell receptor (beta chain) was captured by sequencing in a study of blood T cell repertoires in COVID-19. Using immunoSEQ multiplex PCR, the repertoire was profiled, and TCRdb retains in-frame clones only, with some absent. The sample lists approximately 52,000 clones; around 90% were seen once. Trimming removed 4 bases at V and 6 bases at J, with 8 bases between. CDR1 is SGHDT and CDR2 is YYEEEE in the germline V gene. The CDR3 sequence is 12 residues long. Specimen: peripheral blood. This clonotype was sampled from a human donor with active COVID-19. The donor label of this sample is uncertain. The rearrangement uses TRBV5-6 and TRBJ1-5; D uncertain. The CDR3 reads CASSQSGQPQHF. Here the CDR3 DNA reads TGTGCCAGCAGCCAGTCAGGTCAGCCCCAGCATTTT. The full variable domain, rest sourced from reference TRBV5-6 and TRBJ1-5, is DAGVTQSPTHLIKTRGQQVTLRCSPKSGHDTVSWYQQALGQGPQFIFQYYEEEERQRGNFPDRFSGHQFPNYSSELNVNALLLGDSALYLCASSQSGQPQHFGDGTRLSIL.